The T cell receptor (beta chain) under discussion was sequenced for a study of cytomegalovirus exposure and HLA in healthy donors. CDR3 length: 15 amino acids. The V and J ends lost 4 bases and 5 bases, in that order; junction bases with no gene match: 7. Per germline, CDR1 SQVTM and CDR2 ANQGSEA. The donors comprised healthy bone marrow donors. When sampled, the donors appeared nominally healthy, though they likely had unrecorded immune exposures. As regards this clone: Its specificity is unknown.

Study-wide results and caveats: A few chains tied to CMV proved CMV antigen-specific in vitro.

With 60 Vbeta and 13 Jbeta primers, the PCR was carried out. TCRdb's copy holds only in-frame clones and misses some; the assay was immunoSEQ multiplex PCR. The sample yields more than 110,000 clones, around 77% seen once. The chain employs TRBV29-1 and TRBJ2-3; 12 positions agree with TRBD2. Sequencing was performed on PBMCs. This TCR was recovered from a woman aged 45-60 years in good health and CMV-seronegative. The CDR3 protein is CSVGLAGGPGDTQYF. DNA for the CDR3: TGCAGCGTTGGGCTAGCGGGGGGGCCCGGAGATACGCAGTATTTT.